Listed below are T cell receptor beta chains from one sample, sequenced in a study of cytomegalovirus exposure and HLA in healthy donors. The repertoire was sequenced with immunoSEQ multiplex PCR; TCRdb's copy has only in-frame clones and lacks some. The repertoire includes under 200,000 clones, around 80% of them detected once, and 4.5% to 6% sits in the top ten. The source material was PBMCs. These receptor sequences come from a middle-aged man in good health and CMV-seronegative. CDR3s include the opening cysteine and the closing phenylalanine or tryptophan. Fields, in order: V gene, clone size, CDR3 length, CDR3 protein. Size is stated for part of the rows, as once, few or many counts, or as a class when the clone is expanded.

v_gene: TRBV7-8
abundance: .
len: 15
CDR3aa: CASSSQGATNEKLFF

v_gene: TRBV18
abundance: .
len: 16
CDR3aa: CASSPSGTGRADEAFF

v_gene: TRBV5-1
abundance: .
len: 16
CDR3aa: CASSPGTGLVGETQYF

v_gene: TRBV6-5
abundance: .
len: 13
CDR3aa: CASSYSAAYGYTF

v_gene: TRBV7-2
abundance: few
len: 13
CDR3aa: CASSSDRTYEQYF

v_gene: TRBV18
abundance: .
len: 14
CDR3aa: CASSRDPGAGEQYF

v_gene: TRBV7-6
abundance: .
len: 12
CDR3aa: CASSLGEDTQYF

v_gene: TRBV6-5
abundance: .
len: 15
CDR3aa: CASRLAGESPNEQFF

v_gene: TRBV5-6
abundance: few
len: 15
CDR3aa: CASSLEGGLAGELFF

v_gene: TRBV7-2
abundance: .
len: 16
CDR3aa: CASSLRTNRVHTEAFF

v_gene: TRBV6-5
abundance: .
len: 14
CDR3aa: CASSRTGVRGGYTF

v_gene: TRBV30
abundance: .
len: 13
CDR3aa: CAWSPTGYNEQFF

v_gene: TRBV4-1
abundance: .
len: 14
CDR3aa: CASSQAPGWNEQFF

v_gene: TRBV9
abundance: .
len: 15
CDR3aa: CASSPWPSGSYEQYF

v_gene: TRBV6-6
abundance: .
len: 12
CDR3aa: CASSRQEYGYTF

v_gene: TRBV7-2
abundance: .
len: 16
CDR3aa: CASSLVGTGANTEAFF

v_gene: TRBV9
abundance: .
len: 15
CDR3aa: CASSVWDSWRDTQYF

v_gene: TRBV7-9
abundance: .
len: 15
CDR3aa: CASTTSGSLTYEQYF

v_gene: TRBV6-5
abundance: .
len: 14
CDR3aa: CASSYRAGEAEAFF

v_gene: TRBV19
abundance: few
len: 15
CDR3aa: CASSIQWEGNQPQHF

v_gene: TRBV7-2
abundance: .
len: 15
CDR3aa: CASSTAGVVPYEQYF

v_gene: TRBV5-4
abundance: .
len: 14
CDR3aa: CASSLAQGHNEQFF

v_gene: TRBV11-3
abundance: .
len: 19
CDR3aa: CASSLSGTSGRVSYNEQFF

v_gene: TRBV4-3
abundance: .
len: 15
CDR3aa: CASSQGSGSSYEQYF

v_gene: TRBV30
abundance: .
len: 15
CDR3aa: CAWSGTDYSNQPQHF

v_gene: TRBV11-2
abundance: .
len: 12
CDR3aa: CASSFTGQPQHF

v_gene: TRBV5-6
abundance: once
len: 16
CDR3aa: CASSLAGVVLRETQYF

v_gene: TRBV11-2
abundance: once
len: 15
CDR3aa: CASSFGGASYNEQFF

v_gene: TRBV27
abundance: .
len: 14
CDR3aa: CASSTRGVNEKLFF

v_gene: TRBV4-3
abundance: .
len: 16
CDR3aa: CASSQGERTGGEKLFF

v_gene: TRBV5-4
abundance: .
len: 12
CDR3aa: CASSLDRGEAFF

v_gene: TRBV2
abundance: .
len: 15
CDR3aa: CASSGQTDIYNEQFF

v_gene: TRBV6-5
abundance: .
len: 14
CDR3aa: CASSRTSGGYEQYF

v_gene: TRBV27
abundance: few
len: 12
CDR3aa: CASSRGANEQFF

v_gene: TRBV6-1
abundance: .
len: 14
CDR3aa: CASTRGDRPLGQYF

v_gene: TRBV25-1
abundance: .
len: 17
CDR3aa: CASSDSGLAGTRETQYF

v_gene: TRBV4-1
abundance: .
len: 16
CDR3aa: CASSQAPGGSEQPQHF

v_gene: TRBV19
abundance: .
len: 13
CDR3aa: CASSTVTGYGYTF

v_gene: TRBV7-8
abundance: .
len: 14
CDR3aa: CASSADRVGSPLHF

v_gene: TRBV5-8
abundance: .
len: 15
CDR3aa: CASSSTGQGNQPQHF

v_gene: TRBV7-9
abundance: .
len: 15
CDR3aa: CASSLVDRGPRELFF

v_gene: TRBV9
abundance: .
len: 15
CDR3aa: CASKAGASSYNEQFF

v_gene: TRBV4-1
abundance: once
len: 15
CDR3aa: CASSPQGARVSPLHF

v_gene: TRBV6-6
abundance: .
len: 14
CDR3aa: CASSYSVTGQGYTF

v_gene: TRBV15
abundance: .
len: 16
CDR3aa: CATSSGQGVGPDTQYF

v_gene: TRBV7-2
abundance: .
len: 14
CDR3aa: CASSPRQKYNEQFF

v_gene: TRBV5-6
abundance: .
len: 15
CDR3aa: CASSLEGKAQETQYF